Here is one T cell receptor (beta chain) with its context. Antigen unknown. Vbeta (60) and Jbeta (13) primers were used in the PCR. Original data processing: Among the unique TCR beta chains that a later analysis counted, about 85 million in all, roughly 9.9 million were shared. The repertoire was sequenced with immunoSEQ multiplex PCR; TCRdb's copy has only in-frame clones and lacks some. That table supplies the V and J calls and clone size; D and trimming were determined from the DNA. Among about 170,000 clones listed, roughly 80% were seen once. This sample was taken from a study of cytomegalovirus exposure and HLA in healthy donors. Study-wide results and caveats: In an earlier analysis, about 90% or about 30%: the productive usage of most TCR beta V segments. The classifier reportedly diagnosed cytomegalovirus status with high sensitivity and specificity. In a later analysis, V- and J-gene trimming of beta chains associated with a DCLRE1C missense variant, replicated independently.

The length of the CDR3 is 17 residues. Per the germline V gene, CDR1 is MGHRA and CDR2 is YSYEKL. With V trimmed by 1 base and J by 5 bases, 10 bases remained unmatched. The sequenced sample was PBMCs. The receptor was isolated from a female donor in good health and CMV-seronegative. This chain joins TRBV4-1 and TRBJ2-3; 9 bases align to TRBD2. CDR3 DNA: TGCGCCAGCAGCCAAGGAAGAGCGCGGGGGGGCAGAGATACGCAGTATTTT. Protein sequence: CASSQGRARGGRDTQYF.